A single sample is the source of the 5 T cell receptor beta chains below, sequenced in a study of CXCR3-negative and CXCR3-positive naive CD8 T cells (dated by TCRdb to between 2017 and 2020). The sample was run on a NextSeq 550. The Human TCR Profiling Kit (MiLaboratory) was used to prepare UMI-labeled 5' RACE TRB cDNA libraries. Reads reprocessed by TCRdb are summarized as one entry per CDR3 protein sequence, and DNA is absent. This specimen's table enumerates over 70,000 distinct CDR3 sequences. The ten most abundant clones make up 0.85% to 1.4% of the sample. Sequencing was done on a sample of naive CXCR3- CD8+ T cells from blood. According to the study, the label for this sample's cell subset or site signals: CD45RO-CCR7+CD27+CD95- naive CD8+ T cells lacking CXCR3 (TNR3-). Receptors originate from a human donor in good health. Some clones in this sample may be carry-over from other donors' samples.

CDR3 residues: CASSFVRPGGIGNEQFF. The genes are TRBV28 and TRBJ2-1; there is no DNA to check the TCRdb D call of TRBD1. Looked up from germline, CDR1 is MDHEN and CDR2 is SYDVKM. CDR3 length: 17 amino acids. Complete variable domain (other parts from reference TRBV28 and TRBJ2-1): DVKVTQSSRYLVKRTGEKVFLECVQDMDHENMFWYRQDPGLGLRLIYFSYDVKMKEKGDIPEGYSVSREKKERFSLILESASTNQTSMYLCASSFVRPGGIGNEQFFGPGTRLTVL.

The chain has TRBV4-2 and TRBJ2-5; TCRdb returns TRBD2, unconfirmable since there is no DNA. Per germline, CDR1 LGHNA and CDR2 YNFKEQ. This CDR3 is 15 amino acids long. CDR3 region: CASSQERGGQETQYF.

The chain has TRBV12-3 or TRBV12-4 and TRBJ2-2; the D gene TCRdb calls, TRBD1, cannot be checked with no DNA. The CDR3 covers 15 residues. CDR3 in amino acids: CASSLLGSVSGELFF.

The CDR3 here is CASSLGTVSYEQYF. This chain uses TRBV12-3 or TRBV12-4 with TRBJ2-7. This CDR3 is built from 14 residues.

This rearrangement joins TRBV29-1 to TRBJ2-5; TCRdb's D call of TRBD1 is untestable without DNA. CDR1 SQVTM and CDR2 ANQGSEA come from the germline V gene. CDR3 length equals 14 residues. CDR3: CSVEQQMGGETQYF. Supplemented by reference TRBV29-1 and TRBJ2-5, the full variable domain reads SAVISQKPSRDICQRGTSLTIQCQVDSQVTMMFWYRQQPGQSLTLIATANQGSEATYESGFVIDKFPISRPNLTFSTLTVSNMSPEDSSIYLCSVEQQMGGETQYFGPGTRLLVL.